Listed below are T cell receptor beta chains from one sample, sequenced in a study of blood T cell repertoires in COVID-19. Sequenced by immunoSEQ multiplex PCR; TCRdb stores in-frame clones only, minus some. The sample contains about 120,000 clones, about 88% of which appear only once. The sequenced sample consisted of peripheral blood. All receptors come from a man aged 55 to 70 with COVID-19, enrolled during active disease. Both conserved end residues are part of each CDR3. Fields, in order: CDR3 protein, J gene, V gene.

CDR3aa: CASSLFGGATGYTF
j_gene: TRBJ1-2
v_gene: TRBV7-9

CDR3aa: CASSQGAGEQYF
j_gene: TRBJ2-7
v_gene: TRBV12-3/TRBV12-4

CDR3aa: CATSDPGQRNIYNEQFF
j_gene: TRBJ2-1
v_gene: TRBV24-1

CDR3aa: CASSRTSGAYNEQFF
j_gene: TRBJ2-1
v_gene: TRBV28

CDR3aa: CASSVRLANTDTQYF
j_gene: TRBJ2-3
v_gene: TRBV9

CDR3aa: CASSEGTSGTAKTQYF
j_gene: TRBJ2-5
v_gene: TRBV10-2

CDR3aa: CASSRTGNQPQHF
j_gene: TRBJ1-5
v_gene: TRBV5-1

CDR3aa: CASSYRGRNSPLHF
j_gene: TRBJ1-6
v_gene: TRBV6-6

CDR3aa: CASMPQGSYEQYF
j_gene: TRBJ2-7
v_gene: TRBV2

CDR3aa: CASSLTGRTEAFF
j_gene: TRBJ1-1
v_gene: TRBV5-1

CDR3aa: CASSLGQGFGGYTF
j_gene: TRBJ1-2
v_gene: TRBV6-5

CDR3aa: CASSVAEGGASNQPQHF
j_gene: TRBJ1-5
v_gene: TRBV9

CDR3aa: CSVGTSGVPYNEQFF
j_gene: TRBJ2-1
v_gene: TRBV29-1

CDR3aa: CASSQDSGVREQYF
j_gene: TRBJ2-7
v_gene: TRBV3-1/TRBV3-2

CDR3aa: CASSLPGLAGATGELFF
j_gene: TRBJ2-2
v_gene: TRBV27

CDR3aa: CASSSKGPGTGGNEQFF
j_gene: TRBJ2-1
v_gene: TRBV5-4

CDR3aa: CASRRAGATIEQFF
j_gene: TRBJ2-1
v_gene: TRBV13

CDR3aa: CASSDGLGGGYTF
j_gene: TRBJ1-2
v_gene: TRBV6-6

CDR3aa: CASSAASASYNEQFF
j_gene: TRBJ2-1
v_gene: TRBV2

CDR3aa: CASSLGFGGVTGELFF
j_gene: TRBJ2-2
v_gene: TRBV11-3

CDR3aa: CASSPGYSLSEQYF
j_gene: TRBJ2-7
v_gene: TRBV6-5

CDR3aa: CAISEGLAGGSDTQYF
j_gene: TRBJ2-3
v_gene: TRBV10-3

CDR3aa: CASSLAGQGSNTGELFF
j_gene: TRBJ2-2
v_gene: TRBV7-9

CDR3aa: CASSLARGAGDGGSYEQYF
j_gene: TRBJ2-7
v_gene: TRBV5-1

CDR3aa: CASSLDQNTEAFF
j_gene: TRBJ1-1
v_gene: TRBV11-3

CDR3aa: CASSQDLQGGLGGYTF
j_gene: TRBJ1-2
v_gene: TRBV4-3

CDR3aa: CASSLAGTYTDTQYF
j_gene: TRBJ2-3
v_gene: TRBV7-3

CDR3aa: CASSRGLLAGPGSVQFF
j_gene: TRBJ2-1
v_gene: TRBV4-3